Listed here are 26 T cell receptor beta chains from one sample, sequenced in a study of T cells in Graves' hyperthyroidism and ophthalmopathy. Template material for amplifying TCR beta CDR3 regions consisted of RNA transcripts. In the first-round RT-PCR of the TCR CDR3, the HTBI primer set was used. Via MiXCR, TCRdb re-called the multiplex PCR reads, giving one row per CDR3 protein. The repertoire holds roughly 740,000 distinct CDR3 sequences, 16% seen once, with 8.4% in the top ten. Sequenced sample: blood. Receptors were obtained from a man aged 18 to 30 with Graves' hyperthyroidism.

As for this clonotype: This could be a read error, since a much larger clone is one nucleotide away. Given the absence of the conserved phenylalanine or tryptophan at the CDR3 end, a read error is likely. The CDR3, as DNA: TGTGCCAGCAGTTTTGGGGGCTTGGACACTGAAGCTTTCCTT. Translating it yields CASSFGGLDTEAFL. The gene calls are TRBV27 and TRBJ1-1, with D possibly being TRBD1 (6 bases). The CDR3 is made up of 14 amino acids. Germline CDR1 and CDR2: MNHEY and SMNVEV (reference sequence). V was shortened by 3 bases and J by 3 bases, with 11 bases between the two germline ends.

This clonotype was detected ten times or more. J is TRBJ2-1 and V is TRBV6-1; TRBD2 agrees at 9 bases. CDR1 and CDR2 (germline): MNHNS, SASEGT. Losses at the gene ends were 7 bases for V and 2 bases for J; bases not matched to a gene: 12. The CDR3 is 17 amino acids. The CDR3 DNA is TGTGCCAGCAAGAAAGGTAGCGGGAGTTTCCCCTACAATGAGCAGTTCTTC. This codes for CASKKGSGSFPYNEQFF.

The rearrangement uses TRBV28 and TRBJ1-1, with D maybe TRBD1 (6 bases). The CDR3 runs 16 residues. CDR1 and CDR2 from the germline V gene are MDHEN and SYDVKM. Trimming shortened V by 3 bases and J by 0 bases, and 14 bases separated the two germline ends. CDR3 coding DNA: TGTGCCAGCAGTTTCTCCTTGACAGGCTTGAACACTGAAGCTTTCTTT. As protein: CASSFSLTGLNTEAFF.

This clonotype was recorded a few times. V gene TRBV30 combines with J gene TRBJ2-7, with D possibly being TRBD2 (6 bases). The germline gives CDR1 GTSNPN, CDR2 SVGIG (reference sequence). This CDR3 region has 14 residues. The V and J ends lost 2 bases and 7 bases respectively, with 18 bases between them. CDR3 sequence (DNA): TGTGCCTGGAGTCGGGGCGGGGACCTTAGGGAGCAGTACTTC. Protein sequence: CAWSRGGDLREQYF.

This clonotype was detected ten times or more. The rearrangement uses TRBV6-2 or TRBV6-3 and TRBJ1-1, with TRBD1 identical over 8 bases. The CDR3 covers 13 residues. Per germline, CDR1 MNHEY and CDR2 SVGEGT. V lost 6 bases, J lost 5 bases, and 5 bases stayed unmatched. The CDR3 DNA reads as TGTGCCAGCAGGCTTCGACAGGGGACTGAAGCTTTCTTT. Its protein product is CASRLRQGTEAFF.

This clonotype was seen once. A read error may be the cause here, since a much bigger clone is one base away. This chain uses TRBV7-2 with TRBJ2-7; D is unclear. CDR1 is SGHTA and CDR2 is FQGNSA in the germline V gene. The CDR3 has 15 amino acids. The CDR3 bases are TGTGCCAGCAGCTTAGTTGGCGGTACGACGGACGAGGAGTACTTC. This gives the protein CASSLVGGTTDEEYF.

In this sample, this clonotype turned up once. A single base separates this from a much larger clone, so it may be a read error. The chain recombines TRBV28 with TRBJ2-2; maybe TRBD2 (5 bases). This CDR3 contains 17 residues. The V end was cut by 3 bases, the J end by 6 bases, with 20 bases between. Germline V gene lookup returns CDR1 MDHEN and CDR2 SYDVKM. CDR3 in amino acids: CASSLVKERAYAGELFF. The CDR3 DNA sequence: TGTGCCAGCAGTTTGGTCAAGGAGAGGGCCTACGCCGGGGAGCTGTTTTTT.

This clonotype was found many times. The CDR3 is CSARRGGETQYF. In nucleotides, the CDR3 is TGCAGTGCTAGAAGAGGTGGAGAGACCCAGTACTTC. V and J are TRBV20-1 and TRBJ2-5; D unresolved. This CDR3 contains 12 residues. The V end was cut by 2 bases, the J end by 4 bases, with 8 bases between. Germline V CDR1 and CDR2: DFQATT, SNEGSKA (reference sequence).

The chain combines TRBV19 with TRBJ1-5; D remains unclear. CDR3 length equals 14 residues. Per germline, CDR1 LNHDA and CDR2 SQIVND (reference sequence). The V and J ends lost 1 base and 7 bases respectively, with 11 bases between them. The CDR3 DNA is TGTGCCAGTAGTATAGGAGAGGGTCGGCAGCCCCAGCATTTT. Protein product: CASSIGEGRQPQHF.

This clonotype came up many times. This chain connects TRBV12-3 or TRBV12-4 to TRBJ1-5; D is ambiguous. V was trimmed by 2 bases and J by 0 bases, leaving 5 bases between them. The CDR3 extends over 14 amino acids. CDR3 nucleotides: TGTGCCAGCAGTTTACGGATTAGCAATCAGCCCCAGCATTTT. Its protein is CASSLRISNQPQHF.

Only a few counts were recorded for this clonotype. Here the CDR3 reads CASSLEGQTGEKLFF. The CDR3 nucleotides are TGCGCCAGCAGCTTGGAGGGACAGACGGGTGAAAAACTGTTTTTT. This rearrangement joins TRBV5-1 to TRBJ1-4, with 7 bases aligning to TRBD1. V was clipped by 0 bases and J by 7 bases; unmatched bases: 6. Germline V lookup: CDR1 SGHRS, CDR2 YFSETQ. This CDR3 spans 15 amino acids.

V is TRBV5-1 and J is TRBJ1-4, with D tentatively TRBD1 (5 bases). Germline V gene sequence: CDR1 SGHRS, CDR2 YFSETQ. This CDR3 is 16 amino acids long. The ends were cut back, 3 bases at V and 8 bases at J, with 20 bases in the middle. CDR3 protein: CASSSGPQGNGEKLFF. CDR3 coding DNA: TGCGCCAGCAGCTCTGGGCCCCAGGGAAACGGGGAAAAACTGTTTTTT.

There are a few counts of this clonotype. V and J are TRBV19 and TRBJ2-1; D is undetermined. The CDR3 has 15 residues. Germline loops: CDR1 LNHDA, CDR2 SQIVND (reference sequence). V was trimmed by 3 bases and J by 5 bases, leaving 14 bases between them. The CDR3 bases are TGTGCCAGTAGTATCGGCCCCGAAGGGAACAATGAGCAGTTCTTC. Its translation: CASSIGPEGNNEQFF. Filled out from reference TRBV19 and TRBJ2-1, the complete variable domain reads DGGITQSPKYLFRKEGQNVTLSCEQNLNHDAMYWYRQDPGQGLRLIYYSQIVNDFQKGDIAEGYSVSREKKESFPLTVTSAQKNPTAFYLCASSIGPEGNNEQFFGPGTRLTVL.

This clonotype was observed at least ten times. The chain joins TRBV3-1 to TRBJ2-3; TRBD1 matches at 7 bases. The CDR3 contains 16 residues. V was clipped by 2 bases and J by 2 bases; unmatched bases: 7. CDR1 LGHDT and CDR2 YNNKEL come from the germline V gene (reference sequence). In DNA form, the CDR3 reads TGTGCCAGCAGCCAATTCAGGGACAGACCCACAGATACGCAGTATTTT. Translation gives CASSQFRDRPTDTQYF.

This clonotype was counted at least ten times. The CDR3 here is CASSFLKETQYF. The CDR3 nucleotides are TGTGCCAGCAGCTTCTTAAAAGAGACCCAGTACTTC. J is TRBJ2-5 and V is TRBV7-2; D is unresolved. The length of the CDR3 is 12 residues. The germline V gene encodes CDR1 SGHTA and CDR2 FQGNSA. With 3 bases removed from V and 3 bases from J, the gap between germline ends came to 5 bases.

The rearrangement joins TRBV5-8 to TRBJ2-5; D is unresolved. Germline-derived CDR1 and CDR2 are SGHTS and YDEGEE. This CDR3 is 10 amino acids long. Trimming cost V 9 bases and J 3 bases, with 6 bases left between them. The CDR3 loop is CATSKETQYF. The CDR3 nucleotides are TGTGCCACTTCAAAAGAGACCCAGTACTTC. Full variable domain (outside the CDR3, taken from reference TRBV5-8 and TRBJ2-5): EAGVTQSPTHLIKTRGQQATLRCSPISGHTSVYWYQQALGLGLQFLLWYDEGEERNRGNFPPRFSGRQFPNYSSELNVNALELEDSALYLCATSKETQYFGPGTRLLVL.

The chain couples TRBV29-1 to TRBJ1-1; no reliable D call. V lost 0 bases and J 7 bases, leaving 9 bases between the germline ends. Germline lookup yields CDR1 SQVTM and CDR2 ANQGSEA. The CDR3 covers 12 residues. CDR3 bases: TGCAGCGTTGAAGATCGGGTATTTGAAGCTTTCTTT. Protein sequence: CSVEDRVFEAFF.

In its sample, this clonotype was seen many times. The chain uses TRBV11-2 and TRBJ2-7; D is unclear. Trimming stripped 1 base from V and 1 base from J, with 11 bases between. CDR1 and CDR2 from the germline V gene are SGHAT and FQNNGV. The CDR3 has 15 amino acids. This CDR3 reads CASSLALPQSYEQYF. In DNA form, the CDR3 reads TGTGCCAGCAGCTTAGCCCTACCTCAGTCCTACGAGCAGTACTTC.

This clonotype has a handful of counts. J is TRBJ2-1 and V is TRBV19; 12 nucleotides match TRBD2. The CDR3 length is 18 residues. Losses at the gene ends were 6 bases for V and 4 bases for J; bases not matched to a gene: 13. Germline lookup yields CDR1 LNHDA and CDR2 SQIVND (reference sequence). CDR3 nucleotide sequence: TGTGCCAGTAGGAGACGCGGGTTGACTAGCGGGAGATACAATGAGCAGTTCTTC. It specifies CASRRRGLTSGRYNEQFF.

J is TRBJ1-5 and V is TRBV7-4, with 9 bases fitting TRBD1. The length of the CDR3 is 15 residues. V trimming: 6 bases; J trimming: 4 bases; junction bases outside the gene matches: 7. Looked up from germline, CDR1 is SGHVT and CDR2 is SQSDAQ. The CDR3 reads CASSHRDRANQPQHF. As DNA, the CDR3 is TGTGCCAGCAGTCACCGGGACAGGGCAAATCAGCCCCAGCATTTT.

At least ten counts were recorded for this clonotype. The chain is built from TRBV12-5 and TRBJ2-3; the D gene is possibly TRBD2 (5 bases). CDR3 length equals 13 residues. The V gene's germline CDR1 is LGHNT and CDR2 FRNRAP. The ends were cut back, 7 bases at V and 2 bases at J, with 10 bases in the middle. The CDR3 DNA reads TGTGCTAGTGCGGAGCGGACCACAGATACGCAGTATTTT. Translating gives CASAERTTDTQYF.

The gene calls are TRBV18 and TRBJ2-2, with D unresolved. The CDR3 length is 15 residues. Per the germline V gene, CDR1 is KGHSH and CDR2 is LQKENI. V shed 2 bases and J shed 4 bases, with 11 bases lying between them. The chain's CDR3 is CASSPSGRSTGELFF. The CDR3 region has the DNA TGTGCCAGCTCACCATCAGGAAGAAGCACCGGGGAGCTGTTTTTT.

This clonotype was seen ten or more times. The CDR3 sequence is CAETALMNTEAFF. CDR3 nucleotides: TGTGCCGAGACAGCTTTAATGAACACTGAAGCTTTCTTT. The chain links TRBV6-1 to TRBJ1-1; the D gene is possibly TRBD1 (5 bases). This CDR3 region has 13 residues. The ends were cut back, 11 bases at V and 0 bases at J, with 13 bases in the middle. The V gene's germline CDR1 is MNHNS and CDR2 SASEGT.

This clonotype was recorded at least ten times. DNA of the CDR3: TGTGCCAGCAGCTTTAAGACTAGCGGGAACTACAATGAGCAGTTCTTC. Protein: CASSFKTSGNYNEQFF. The chain has TRBV7-2 and TRBJ2-1; TRBD2 agrees at 11 bases. Germline V gene lookup returns CDR1 SGHTA and CDR2 FQGNSA. The CDR3 is 16 residues long. V shed 3 bases, J shed 3 bases, and the junction held 4 bases outside the gene matches.

This clonotype has a handful of counts. The V gene is TRBV27, the J gene TRBJ2-1, with a tentative D call TRBD2 (6 bases). V lost 0 bases to trimming and J lost 15 bases, with 12 bases between them. The germline CDR1 and CDR2 sequences are MNHEY and SMNVEV (reference sequence). This CDR3 spans 12 amino acids. Written as DNA, the CDR3 is TGTGCCAGCAGTTTATCGGGAGGACGGCCGTTCTTC. It specifies CASSLSGGRPFF.

This clonotype was observed a few times. The V gene is TRBV9, the J gene TRBJ2-3; TRBD1 might be the D (6 bases). Germline V CDR1 and CDR2: SGDLS, YYNGEE. This CDR3 has 14 amino acids. The ends were cut back, 2 bases at V and 1 base at J, with 8 bases in the middle. CDR3 coding DNA: TGTGCCAGCAGCGTTAGACAGGGCACAGATACGCAGTATTTT. This codes for CASSVRQGTDTQYF.